Following are 23 T cell receptor beta chains from one sample sequenced in a study of regulatory T cells in long-lasting Graves disease. The TCR beta library used iRepertoire HTBI primers with Arm-PCR amplification of CDR3. A single record per CDR3 protein comes from TCRdb applying MiXCR to the multiplex PCR reads. Found here are about 610,000 distinct CDR3 sequences, 16% of them singletons; the top ten hold more than 10%. Time point specified: newly diagnosed GD, antithyroid drugs for less than 3 months. Following extraction of RNA from PBMCs, that RNA was used to make the TCR library. These data are also associated with another study on T cells in Graves' hyperthyroidism and ophthalmopathy.

Sequencing was performed on peripheral blood mononuclear cells (PBMCs), taken at new diagnosis, from a patient treated with antithyroid drugs. These receptors all stem from a man in his late teens or twenties with Graves disease.

Ten or more counts support this clonotype. The junction departs from the called germline gene at one end, perhaps through a read error. The chain links TRBV5-1 to TRBJ1-1, with 7 bases fitting TRBD1. CDR1 is SGHRS, CDR2 YFSETQ, per germline. The CDR3 is 15 residues long. CDR3 bases: TGTGCCAGCAGCCAAGGACAGGCGGGGCACACTGAAGCTTTCTTT. Protein product: CASSQGQAGHTEAFF.

This clonotype was counted at least ten times. The chain recombines TRBV28 with TRBJ2-5, with 7 positions matching TRBD2. The CDR3 is made up of 14 amino acids. V was clipped by 5 bases and J by 2 bases; unmatched bases: 5. Germline V lookup: CDR1 MDHEN, CDR2 SYDVKM. CDR3 protein: CASSPAGIQETQYF. CDR3 DNA: TGTGCCAGCAGTCCAGCGGGAATACAAGAGACCCAGTACTTC.

This clonotype occurred many times. The V gene is TRBV27, the J gene TRBJ1-1; no definite D call. Germline V gene lookup returns CDR1 MNHEY and CDR2 SMNVEV (reference sequence). There are 12 residues in the CDR3. Trimming removed 10 bases from V and 8 bases from J, with 17 bases in between. In DNA form, the CDR3 reads TGTGCCACCACAAATCGTGGTCACGAAGCTTTCTTT. Translated, it gives CATTNRGHEAFF.

As regards this clonotype: This may stem from a read error, because a much larger clone lies one nucleotide away. V and J are TRBV27 and TRBJ1-6; no clear D. The CDR3 is 17 residues long. V dropped 6 bases and J dropped 7 bases, with 22 bases sitting between them. Germline CDR1 is MNHEY and CDR2 is SMNVEV (reference sequence). The CDR3 loop reads CASSLVVSTPGNSPLHF. The CDR3, as DNA: TGTGCCAGCAGCCTGGTGGTCTCAACCCCGGGGAATTCACCCCTCCACTTT.

The table lists this clonotype with many counts. This chain connects TRBV7-8 to TRBJ2-7, with TRBD2 identical over 11 bases. V lost 5 bases and J lost 3; bases outside the gene matches: 6. CDR1 is SGHVS and CDR2 is FQNEAQ in the germline V gene. This CDR3 spans 15 amino acids. CDR3 sequence (DNA): TGTGCCAGCAGCGGACCGGGACTAGCGGACTACGAGCAGTACTTC. Translation: CASSGPGLADYEQYF. The entire variable domain, with the rest obtained from reference TRBV7-8 and TRBJ2-7, is as follows: GAGVSQSPRYKVAKRGQDVALRCDPISGHVSLFWYQQALGQGPEFLTYFQNEAQLDKSGLPSDRFFAERPEGSVSTLKIQRTQQEDSAVYLCASSGPGLADYEQYFGPGTRLTVT.

The sample holds a few counts of this clonotype. The gene calls are TRBV27 and TRBJ2-1, with a possible D match to TRBD2 (6 bases). Germline assignment: CDR1 MNHEY and CDR2 SMNVEV (reference sequence). The CDR3 consists of 16 residues. Trimming left V 6 bases short and J 6 bases short, with 21 bases between. The CDR3: CASRDEVVEGSNEQFF. The CDR3 nucleotides read TGTGCCAGCAGGGATGAGGTGGTGGAGGGCTCCAATGAGCAGTTCTTC.

This clonotype appeared a few times. The rearrangement uses TRBV6-2 or TRBV6-3 and TRBJ2-1; D possibly corresponds to TRBD1 (6 bases). V lost 6 bases, J lost 0 bases, and 12 bases lay in between. Per the germline V gene, CDR1 is MNHEY and CDR2 is SVGEGT. CDR3 length: 15 residues. CDR3 nucleotide sequence: TGTGCCAGCAGAAACCGGGACAACTCCTACAATGAGCAGTTCTTC. The encoded protein is CASRNRDNSYNEQFF.

The gene calls are TRBV10-1 and TRBJ2-1; D remains unclear. Per the germline V gene, CDR1 is WNHNN and CDR2 is SYGVQD (reference sequence). Trimming shortened V by 0 bases and J by 2 bases, and 11 bases separated the two germline ends. This CDR3 is built from 16 residues. The CDR3 DNA follows: TGCGCCAGCAGTGAGTCGGCGGTACTGGCCTACAATGAGCAGTTCTTC. The encoded protein is CASSESAVLAYNEQFF.

This clonotype has only a few counts. The chain carries TRBV20-1 and TRBJ2-1; 8 nucleotides align to TRBD1. With the DNA end fitting TRBJ2-5 better, the J assignment may be wrong. This CDR3 is 16 amino acids long. CDR1 DFQATT and CDR2 SNEGSKA come from the germline V gene (reference sequence). This chain's CDR3 is CSARDQGAGGWETQYF. The CDR3 DNA sequence: TGCAGTGCTAGAGATCAGGGGGCCGGGGGTTGGGAGACCCAGTACTTC.

The chain carries TRBV9 and TRBJ2-5; 8 positions match TRBD1. CDR3 length: 18 residues. The V segment lost 0 bases and the J segment 4 bases; nucleotides outside the gene matches: 14. The V gene's germline CDR1 is SGDLS and CDR2 YYNGEE. The CDR3 DNA sequence: TGTGCCAGCAGCGTAGCCCCCCGGGACAGGCCCTCTAGAGAGACCCAGTACTTC. Translating it yields CASSVAPRDRPSRETQYF.

This clonotype was recorded many times. The V call is TRBV28, the J call TRBJ1-2; D possibly corresponds to TRBD1 (5 bases). V was cut by 6 bases and J by 4 bases, with 15 bases left in between. Germline V lookup: CDR1 MDHEN, CDR2 SYDVKM. The CDR3 is made up of 14 amino acids. CDR3 amino acids: CASSPPGGVYGYTF. For the CDR3, the DNA is TGTGCCAGCAGCCCCCCTGGGGGGGTCTATGGCTACACCTTC.

This clonotype was seen only a few times. The chain carries TRBV5-5 and TRBJ1-4; D perhaps matches TRBD1 (5 bases). Per germline, CDR1 SGHKS and CDR2 YYEKEE (reference sequence). The CDR3 totals 16 residues. Trimming removed 0 bases at V and 6 bases at J, with 15 bases between. In nucleotides, the CDR3 is TGTGCCAGCAGCTTGGAACGTGGGGGAGTCGATGAAAAACTGTTTTTT. Its protein is CASSLERGGVDEKLFF.

This clonotype was observed at least ten times. This rearrangement joins TRBV3-1 to TRBJ1-1, with D unresolved. This CDR3 comprises 14 residues. Germline-derived CDR1 and CDR2 are LGHDT and YNNKEL (reference sequence). Trimming took 4 bases from V and 1 from J, leaving 10 bases between them. The CDR3 region is CASSPKWGNTEAFF. CDR3 nucleotides: TGTGCCAGCAGCCCGAAGTGGGGGAACACTGAAGCTTTCTTT.

The rearrangement uses TRBV30 and TRBJ1-5; D is undetermined. The CDR3 is made up of 13 amino acids. Germline loops: CDR1 GTSNPN, CDR2 SVGIG (reference sequence). V dropped 2 bases and J dropped 3 bases, with 8 bases sitting between them. CDR3 in amino acids: CAWSLDNNQPQHF. As DNA, the CDR3 is TGTGCCTGGAGTTTAGACAACAATCAGCCCCAGCATTTT.

The V call is TRBV12-3 or TRBV12-4, the J call TRBJ2-1, with D possibly matching TRBD2 (5 bases). V lost 6 bases, J lost 7 bases, and 10 bases lay in between. The CDR3 runs 12 residues. The CDR3 here is CASSYTRNEQFF. CDR3 in DNA: TGTGCCAGCAGCTACACTAGGAATGAGCAGTTCTTC.

Of note for this clonotype: One end of the junction fails to match germline, which may point to a read error. This rearrangement joins TRBV11-2 to TRBJ2-7; TRBD2 aligns across 12 bases. This CDR3 region has 15 residues. Germline-derived CDR1 and CDR2 are SGHAT and FQNNGV. CDR3 residues: CASSLEASGRAGLRF. In DNA, the CDR3 is TGTGCCAGCAGCTTAGAGGCTAGCGGGAGGGCCGGCTTAAGGTTC.

This clonotype was counted many times. The rearrangement uses TRBV9 and TRBJ2-7; TRBD2 agrees at 11 bases. V lost 3 bases, J lost 4 bases, and 6 bases stayed unmatched. The germline V gene has CDR1 SGDLS and CDR2 YYNGEE. The CDR3 loop spans 15 amino acids. The CDR3 sequence: CASSASTSGVYEQYF. CDR3 nucleotide sequence: TGTGCCAGCAGCGCCTCGACTAGCGGGGTATACGAGCAGTACTTC.

A remark on this clonotype: A much larger clone is a single base away; this may be a read error. The genes are TRBV6-2 or TRBV6-3 and TRBJ2-7, with D possibly matching TRBD1 (7 bases). The CDR3 totals 15 residues. Germline loops: CDR1 MNHEY, CDR2 SVGEGT. CDR3 in amino acids: CTSRGVEVGSYEQYF. The CDR3 DNA sequence: TGTACCAGCAGGGGGGTAGAGGTCGGTTCCTACGAGCAGTACTTC.

This clonotype was observed a handful of times. This chain links TRBV5-5 with TRBJ2-1; D gene unclear. From germline, CDR1 is SGHKS and CDR2 YYEKEE (reference sequence). The germline V and J ends were trimmed by 1 base and 1 base, with 6 bases remaining between them. There are 14 residues in the CDR3. The CDR3 sequence: CASSLWVSYNEQFF. The DNA of the CDR3 is TGTGCCAGCAGCTTGTGGGTATCCTACAATGAGCAGTTCTTC.

This clonotype was detected a few times. This chain joins TRBV5-1 and TRBJ1-1, with 7 bases aligning to TRBD1. Germline CDR1 and CDR2: SGHRS and YFSETQ. V shed 7 bases and J 5 bases; nucleotides not matched to a gene: 8. This CDR3 region has 13 residues. DNA of the CDR3: TGCGCCAGCGGGGTCCCAGGGGGGACTGAAGCTTTCTTT. Encoded protein: CASGVPGGTEAFF.

The chain links TRBV27 to TRBJ1-2; 7 positions agree with TRBD1. The CDR3 length is 18 residues. Unmatched junction bases numbered 23, after V lost 5 bases and J lost 8 bases. CDR1 and CDR2 (germline): MNHEY, SMNVEV (reference sequence). The CDR3 region is CASSGLRDRRGYDGGYTF. The CDR3 DNA reads TGTGCCAGCAGTGGTCTCCGGGACAGACGGGGGTATGACGGGGGCTACACCTTC.

This clonotype was detected many times. This sequence joins TRBV10-3 and TRBJ2-1; 7 nucleotides align to TRBD2. The ends lost 0 bases at V and 0 bases at J; junction bases unmatched: 5. There are 17 residues in the CDR3. Germline V gives CDR1 ENHRY, CDR2 SYGVKD. The CDR3 nucleotides are TGTGCCATCAGTGAGTCGAGGCGGGGGAGCTCCTACAATGAGCAGTTCTTC. Translation gives CAISESRRGSSYNEQFF.

The chain has TRBV9 and TRBJ2-2; possible D gene TRBD2, 6 bases. Per the germline V gene, CDR1 is SGDLS and CDR2 is YYNGEE. This CDR3 contains 14 residues. V was clipped by 4 bases and J by 6 bases, with 13 bases between them. This chain's CDR3 is CASSLLALAGELFF. The CDR3 coding sequence is TGTGCCAGCAGCCTCCTAGCGTTGGCCGGGGAGCTGTTTTTT. Combining the CDR3 with reference TRBV9 and TRBJ2-2 gives the whole variable domain DSGVTQTPKHLITATGQRVTLRCSPRSGDLSVYWYQQSLDQGLQFLIQYYNGEERAKGNILERFSAQQFPDLHSELNLSSLELGDSALYFCASSLLALAGELFFGEGSRLTVL.